This entry lists 14 T cell receptor beta chains sequenced from one sample in a study of blood T cell repertoires in COVID-19. Generated by immunoSEQ multiplex PCR, the TCRdb table keeps only in-frame clones and is missing some. Of about 140,000 clones in the sample, around 84% were seen once. Specimen: peripheral blood. The receptor set was obtained from a human donor in a cohort sampled during active COVID-19.

This chain connects TRBV10-1 to TRBJ2-3; D is possibly TRBD2 (5 bases). V shed 8 bases and J shed 0 bases, with 12 bases lying between them. CDR3 length: 14 amino acids. Per germline, CDR1 WNHNN and CDR2 SYGVQD (reference sequence). CDR3 coding DNA: TGCGCCAGCGGAGATGGCGGGAGCACAGATACGCAGTATTTT. Translation: CASGDGGSTDTQYF.

The rearrangement uses TRBV7-8 and TRBJ2-5, with TRBD1 matching over 7 bases. CDR1 and CDR2 from the germline V gene are SGHVS and FQNEAQ. The CDR3 length is 13 residues. The trim removed 5 bases at V and 5 bases at J, leaving 5 bases unmatched. The CDR3 nucleotides read TGTGCCAGCAGCCGTACAGGGGAGGAGACCCAGTACTTC. As protein: CASSRTGEETQYF.

The chain has TRBV19 and TRBJ2-1, with D hard to call. V was clipped by 0 bases and J by 6 bases, with 3 bases between them. CDR1 is LNHDA and CDR2 is SQIVND in the germline V gene (reference sequence). The CDR3 has 12 amino acids. The CDR3 nucleotides read TGTGCCAGTAGTATAGACTTCAATGAGCAGTTCTTC. Its protein product is CASSIDFNEQFF.

This clone has more than one count but fewer than ten. The gene calls are TRBV19 and TRBJ2-7, with 10 positions matching TRBD1. This CDR3 has 16 amino acids. J was trimmed by 0 bases and V by 1 base; bases with no gene match: 3. Per germline, CDR1 LNHDA and CDR2 SQIVND (reference sequence). This CDR3 is CASSIARQGASYEQYF. In DNA form, the CDR3 reads TGTGCCAGTAGTATAGCGAGACAGGGGGCCTCCTACGAGCAGTACTTC.

This clone was observed a few times. V usage is TRBV7-9 and J usage is TRBJ1-2; 7 bases line up with TRBD1. This CDR3 spans 15 amino acids. Per the germline V gene, CDR1 is SEHNR and CDR2 is FQNEAQ (reference sequence). V dropped 3 bases and J dropped 0; count of bases not matched to a gene: 4. The CDR3 DNA follows: TGTGCCAGCAGCTTCGGACAGGCCGCTAACTATGGCTACACCTTC. Protein product: CASSFGQAANYGYTF.

J is TRBJ1-1 and V is TRBV12-3 or TRBV12-4; D gene uncertain. CDR3 size: 13 residues. V gave up 4 bases and J gave up 0 bases, with 6 bases separating them. The CDR3 loop is CASSSGLNTEAFF. CDR3 in DNA: TGTGCCAGCAGTTCAGGATTGAACACTGAAGCTTTCTTT.

The V and J genes are TRBV18 and TRBJ1-3; TRBD1 matches at 9 bases. J gave up 4 bases and V 6 bases, and 4 bases lay outside the gene matches. The CDR3 is 14 amino acids. Germline V gene sequence: CDR1 KGHSH, CDR2 LQKENI. Here the CDR3 reads CASSPGTGGNTIYF. Here the CDR3 DNA reads TGTGCCAGCTCTCCCGGGACAGGGGGAAACACCATATATTTT. Full variable domain (rest looked up from reference TRBV18 and TRBJ1-3): NAGVMQNPRHLVRRRGQEARLRCSPMKGHSHVYWYRQLPEEGLKFMVYLQKENIIDESGMPKERFSAEFPKEGPSILRIQQVVRGDSAAYFCASSPGTGGNTIYFGEGSWLTVV.

V gene TRBV18 combines with J gene TRBJ1-4; no firm D call. The V gene's germline CDR1 is KGHSH and CDR2 LQKENI. Trimming pared 4 bases from V and 5 bases from J, leaving 17 bases between. The CDR3 totals 16 residues. DNA of the CDR3: TGTGCCAGCTCACTCCGGGAGGCGGCTATCAATGAAAAACTGTTTTTT. This gives the protein CASSLREAAINEKLFF.

CDR3 nucleotide sequence: TGTGCCAGCAGCTTGGGAGGGAGTGGGGAGACCCAGTACTTC. Translating it yields CASSLGGSGETQYF. The chain joins TRBV5-5 to TRBJ2-5, with a tentative D call TRBD2 (5 bases). CDR3 size: 14 residues. CDR1 and CDR2 from the germline V gene are SGHKS and YYEKEE (reference sequence). With 0 bases removed from V and 5 bases from J, the gap between germline ends came to 11 bases.

This clone is a singleton in its sample. The rearrangement joins TRBV6-5 to TRBJ2-5; D possibly corresponds to TRBD2 (5 bases). The CDR3 contains 14 residues. Trimming shortened V by 5 bases and J by 3 bases, and 13 bases separated the two germline ends. Germline CDR1 MNHEY, CDR2 SVGAGI. CDR3 region: CASSRALAEETQYF. In DNA, the CDR3 is TGTGCCAGCAGTAGGGCCCTAGCAGAAGAGACCCAGTACTTC.

This clone was counted only a few times. This sequence joins TRBV7-3 and TRBJ2-2, with D perhaps TRBD2 (6 bases). The CDR3 totals 13 residues. Germline CDR1 and CDR2: SGHTA and FQGTGA. Trimming took off 6 bases at V and 6 bases at J, with 11 bases between the two ends. CDR3 bases: TGTGCCAGCAGGGCGGGGCGGGCCGGGGAGCTGTTTTTT. Amino acids: CASRAGRAGELFF. Complete variable domain (other parts from reference TRBV7-3 and TRBJ2-2): GAGVSQTPSNKVTEKGKYVELRCDPISGHTALYWYRQSLGQGPEFLIYFQGTGAADDSGLPNDRFFAVRPEGSVSTLKIQRTERGDSAVYLCASRAGRAGELFFGEGSRLTVL.

The chain uses TRBV19 and TRBJ1-1; tentatively, D is TRBD1 (5 bases). Trimming removed 6 bases from V and 1 base from J, with 18 bases in between. This CDR3 contains 16 residues. The germline V gene encodes CDR1 LNHDA and CDR2 SQIVND (reference sequence). As DNA, the CDR3 is TGTGCCAGTAGCCTTGGACACGACAACGGGAACACTGAAGCTTTCTTT. This encodes CASSLGHDNGNTEAFF.

The V call is TRBV28, the J call TRBJ2-7; 10 bases line up with TRBD1. Trimming removed 5 bases from V and 6 bases from J; junction bases left unmatched: 10. The CDR3 consists of 15 residues. Germline CDR1 is MDHEN and CDR2 is SYDVKM. CDR3: CASSRDGTGDREQYF. The CDR3 DNA is TGTGCCAGCAGTCGCGACGGGACAGGGGATCGCGAGCAGTACTTC.

This chain connects TRBV19 to TRBJ2-1; the match to TRBD2 covers 8 bases. Looked up from germline, CDR1 is LNHDA and CDR2 is SQIVND (reference sequence). Germline trimming cut 6 bases from V and 3 bases from J; bases unmatched to any gene: 10. The CDR3 consists of 16 residues. CDR3: CASSDPGLAGYNEQFF. The CDR3 bases are TGTGCCAGTAGCGACCCGGGGCTAGCGGGCTACAATGAGCAGTTCTTC.